Listed here are 7 T cell receptor beta chains from one sample, sequenced in a study of early T cells in non-severe SARS-CoV-2 infection. TCRdb recomputed calls from the 5' RACE reads with MiXCR, one row per CDR3 protein. The sample shows about 69,000 distinct CDR3 sequences, approximately 4.6% of them seen only once. The material sequenced was whole blood, taken at baseline. Receptors were obtained from an adult who was a healthcare worker with PCR-confirmed SARS-CoV-2 infection or an uninfected control (not recorded which). The donor label of this sample is uncertain.

In its sample, this clonotype was seen a few times. The rearrangement uses TRBV18 and TRBJ2-1; D might be TRBD1 (6 bases). The CDR3 runs to 11 residues. The V end was cut by 5 bases, the J end by 11 bases, with 10 bases between. The germline CDR1 and CDR2 sequences are KGHSH and LQKENI. CDR3 protein: CASSGDIQQFF. DNA for the CDR3: TGTGCCAGCTCAGGGGACATCCAGCAGTTCTTC.

This clonotype has at least ten counts. The chain joins TRBV6-6 to TRBJ1-2; 8 nucleotides match TRBD1. Trimming at V came to 0 bases and at J to 4 bases, leaving 7 bases not matched to a gene. The V gene's germline CDR1 is MNHNY and CDR2 SVGAGI (reference sequence). The CDR3 is 16 amino acids. CDR3 bases: TGTGCCAGCAGTTACTCTCAGGGGGCTGTTGGCTATGGCTACACCTTC. This codes for CASSYSQGAVGYGYTF.

This clonotype was observed at least ten times. This chain connects TRBV6-5 to TRBJ2-7; TRBD2 is a possible D gene (5 bases). CDR3 length: 15 amino acids. Trimming took 0 bases from V and 1 from J, leaving 10 bases between them. Germline V gives CDR1 MNHEY, CDR2 SVGAGI. The CDR3 sequence: CASSYSPGTSYEQYF. CDR3 DNA: TGTGCCAGCAGTTACTCACCGGGAACATCCTACGAGCAGTACTTC.

In its sample, this clonotype was seen many times. V gene TRBV5-6 combines with J gene TRBJ2-7, with D perhaps TRBD1 (5 bases). The germline V gene encodes CDR1 SGHDT and CDR2 YYEEEE. This CDR3 region has 16 residues. Trimming shortened V by 0 bases and J by 1 base, and 14 bases separated the two germline ends. CDR3 nucleotides: TGTGCCAGCAGCTTGGAGGGGCGACAAGGGTCCTACGAGCAGTACTTC. It yields the protein CASSLEGRQGSYEQYF.

The DNA of the CDR3 is TGTGCCAGCAGCCCGTCGGCTAGCGGATTGAACACCGGGGAGCTGTTTTTT. Amino acid sequence: CASSPSASGLNTGELFF. This chain joins TRBV7-2 and TRBJ2-2, with 7 nucleotides matching TRBD2. Germline V lookup: CDR1 SGHTA, CDR2 FQGNSA. The length of the CDR3 is 17 residues. V trimming: 5 bases; J trimming: 1 base; junction bases outside the gene matches: 10.

J is TRBJ1-5 and V is TRBV7-8; 11 bases are a match to TRBD1. The CDR3 is 18 residues long. Per germline, CDR1 SGHVS and CDR2 FQNEAQ. Losses at the gene ends were 4 bases for V and 7 bases for J; bases not matched to a gene: 15. The CDR3 here is CASSSHETGQGAFQPQHF. CDR3 coding DNA: TGTGCCAGCAGCTCTCATGAAACCGGACAGGGGGCTTTCCAGCCCCAGCATTTT.

This clonotype was counted many times. In DNA, the CDR3 is TGTGCCAGCAGTTACTCGACACTAGCGGGGATCTACAATGAGCAGTTCTTC. Translating it yields CASSYSTLAGIYNEQFF. The chain is built from TRBV6-6 and TRBJ2-1, with TRBD2 identical over 10 bases. CDR3 length equals 17 residues. V gave up 0 bases and J gave up 3 bases; unmatched junction bases: 5. CDR1 and CDR2 from the germline V gene are MNHNY and SVGAGI (reference sequence).